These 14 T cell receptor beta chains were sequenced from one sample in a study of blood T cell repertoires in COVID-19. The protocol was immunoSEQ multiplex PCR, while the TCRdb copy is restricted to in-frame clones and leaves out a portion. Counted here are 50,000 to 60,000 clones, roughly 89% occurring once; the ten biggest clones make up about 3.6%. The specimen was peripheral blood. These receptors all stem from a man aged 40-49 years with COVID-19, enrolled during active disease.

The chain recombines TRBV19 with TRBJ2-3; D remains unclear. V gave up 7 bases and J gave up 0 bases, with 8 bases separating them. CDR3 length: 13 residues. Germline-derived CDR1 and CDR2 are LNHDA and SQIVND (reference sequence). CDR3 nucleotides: TGTGCCAGTAATGAGTTAAGCACAGATACGCAGTATTTT. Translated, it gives CASNELSTDTQYF.

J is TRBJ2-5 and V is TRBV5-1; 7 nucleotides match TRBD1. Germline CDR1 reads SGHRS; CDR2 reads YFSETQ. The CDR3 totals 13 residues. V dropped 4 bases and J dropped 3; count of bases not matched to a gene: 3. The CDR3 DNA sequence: TGCGCCAGCAGCCTAGGACAGGAAGAGACCCAGTACTTC. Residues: CASSLGQEETQYF.

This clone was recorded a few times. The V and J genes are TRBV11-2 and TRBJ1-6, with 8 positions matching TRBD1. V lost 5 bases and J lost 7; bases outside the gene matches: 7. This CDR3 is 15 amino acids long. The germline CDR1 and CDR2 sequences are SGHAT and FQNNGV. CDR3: CASSKDRVGNSPLHF. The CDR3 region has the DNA TGTGCCAGCAGCAAGGACAGGGTTGGGAATTCACCCCTCCACTTT.

DNA for the CDR3: TGTGCCAGCAGTGTTACCGGGACAGGGGTTGAAGCTTTCTTT. This gives the protein CASSVTGTGVEAFF. The chain uses TRBV25-1 and TRBJ1-1; TRBD1 aligns across 10 bases. The CDR3 covers 14 residues. Per germline, CDR1 MGHDK and CDR2 SYGVNS. V trimming: 4 bases; J trimming: 7 bases; junction bases outside the gene matches: 6.

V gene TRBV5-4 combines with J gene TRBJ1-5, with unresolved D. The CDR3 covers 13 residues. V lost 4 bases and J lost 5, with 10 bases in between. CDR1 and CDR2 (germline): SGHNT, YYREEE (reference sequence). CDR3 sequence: CASSEGADQPQHF. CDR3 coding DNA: TGTGCCAGCAGCGAAGGAGCGGATCAGCCCCAGCATTTT.

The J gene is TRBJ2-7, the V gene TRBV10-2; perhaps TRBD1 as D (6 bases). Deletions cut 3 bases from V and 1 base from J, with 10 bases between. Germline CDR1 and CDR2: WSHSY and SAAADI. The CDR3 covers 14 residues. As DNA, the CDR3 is TGCGCCAGCAGTGAACAGGGCTGGTCCTACGAGCAGTACTTC. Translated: CASSEQGWSYEQYF.

CDR3 protein: CASSLGTSGQQETQYF. Written as DNA, the CDR3 is TGTGCCAGCAGCCTCGGGACTAGCGGACAACAAGAGACCCAGTACTTC. J is TRBJ2-5 and V is TRBV13; 11 bases fit TRBD2. V shed 5 bases, J shed 2 bases, and the junction held 7 bases outside the gene matches. The CDR3 loop spans 16 amino acids. Per germline, CDR1 PRHDT and CDR2 FYEKMQ (reference sequence).

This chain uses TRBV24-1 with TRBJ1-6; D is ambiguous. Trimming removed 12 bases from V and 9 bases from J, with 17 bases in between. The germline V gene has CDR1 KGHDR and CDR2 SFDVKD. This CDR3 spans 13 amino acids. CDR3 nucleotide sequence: TGTGCCCACCAACCCCCCGTCGGTTCACCCCTCCACTTT. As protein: CAHQPPVGSPLHF.

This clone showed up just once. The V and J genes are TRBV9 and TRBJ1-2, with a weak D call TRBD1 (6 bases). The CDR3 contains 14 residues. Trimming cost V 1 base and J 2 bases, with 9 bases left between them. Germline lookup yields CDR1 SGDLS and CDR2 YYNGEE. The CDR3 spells CASSVQGGNYGYTF. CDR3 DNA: TGTGCCAGCAGCGTACAAGGGGGAAACTATGGCTACACCTTC.

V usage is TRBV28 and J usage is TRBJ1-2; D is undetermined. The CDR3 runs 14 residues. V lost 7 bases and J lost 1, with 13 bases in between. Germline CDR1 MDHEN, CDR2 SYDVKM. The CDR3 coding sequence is TGTGCCAGCACCAAACCGGGAGTTAACTATGGCTACACCTTC. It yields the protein CASTKPGVNYGYTF.

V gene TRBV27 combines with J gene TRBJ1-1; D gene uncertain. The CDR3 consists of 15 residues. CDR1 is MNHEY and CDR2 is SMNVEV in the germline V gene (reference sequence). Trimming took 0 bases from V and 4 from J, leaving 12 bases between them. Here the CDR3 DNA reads TGTGCCAGCAGTTTATCCTGGGGAGGTGGCACTGAAGCTTTCTTT. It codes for CASSLSWGGGTEAFF.

CDR3 loop: CASSLSWDTPSYEQYF. CDR3 DNA: TGTGCCAGCAGTTTATCATGGGACACCCCCTCCTACGAGCAGTACTTC. The V and J genes are TRBV28 and TRBJ2-7; D is perhaps TRBD1 (6 bases). The CDR3 length is 16 residues. In germline, CDR1 is MDHEN, CDR2 SYDVKM. V lost 1 base and J 0 bases, leaving 13 bases between the germline ends.

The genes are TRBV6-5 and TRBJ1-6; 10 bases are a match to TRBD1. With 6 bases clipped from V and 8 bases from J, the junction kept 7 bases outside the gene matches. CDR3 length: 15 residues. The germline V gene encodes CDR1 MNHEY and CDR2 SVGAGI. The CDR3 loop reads CASSEDRGRYSPLHF. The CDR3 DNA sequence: TGTGCCAGCAGCGAGGACAGGGGGAGGTATTCACCCCTCCACTTT.

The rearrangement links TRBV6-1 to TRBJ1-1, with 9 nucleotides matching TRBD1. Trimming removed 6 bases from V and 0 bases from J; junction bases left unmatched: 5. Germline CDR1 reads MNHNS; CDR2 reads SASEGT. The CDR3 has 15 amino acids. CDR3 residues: CASRLGQGMNTEAFF. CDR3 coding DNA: TGTGCCAGCAGGTTGGGACAGGGCATGAACACTGAAGCTTTCTTT.